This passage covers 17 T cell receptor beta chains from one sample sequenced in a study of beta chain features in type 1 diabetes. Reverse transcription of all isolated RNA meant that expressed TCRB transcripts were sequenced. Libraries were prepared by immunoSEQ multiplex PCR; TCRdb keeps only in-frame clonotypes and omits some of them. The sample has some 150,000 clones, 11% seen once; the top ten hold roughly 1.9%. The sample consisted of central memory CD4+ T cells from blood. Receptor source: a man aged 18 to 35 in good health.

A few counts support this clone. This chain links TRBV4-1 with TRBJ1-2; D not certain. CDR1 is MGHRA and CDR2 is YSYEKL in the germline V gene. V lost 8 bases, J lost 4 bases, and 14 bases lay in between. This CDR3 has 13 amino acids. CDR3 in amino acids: CASSSQGFYGYTF. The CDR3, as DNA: TGCGCCAGCTCAAGTCAAGGTTTCTATGGCTACACCTTC.

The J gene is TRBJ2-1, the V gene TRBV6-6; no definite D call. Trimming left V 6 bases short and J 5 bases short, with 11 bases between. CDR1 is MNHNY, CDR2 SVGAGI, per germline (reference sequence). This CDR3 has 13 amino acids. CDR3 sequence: CASRPQTNNEQFF. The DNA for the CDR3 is TGTGCCAGCAGGCCCCAAACCAACAATGAGCAGTTCTTC.

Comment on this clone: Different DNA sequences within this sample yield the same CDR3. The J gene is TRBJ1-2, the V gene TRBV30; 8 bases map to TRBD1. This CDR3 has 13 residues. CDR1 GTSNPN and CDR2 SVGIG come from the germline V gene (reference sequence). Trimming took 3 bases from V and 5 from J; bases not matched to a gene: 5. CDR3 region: CAWRTGGRYGYTF. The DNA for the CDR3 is TGTGCCTGGAGAACAGGGGGGCGGTATGGCTACACCTTC.

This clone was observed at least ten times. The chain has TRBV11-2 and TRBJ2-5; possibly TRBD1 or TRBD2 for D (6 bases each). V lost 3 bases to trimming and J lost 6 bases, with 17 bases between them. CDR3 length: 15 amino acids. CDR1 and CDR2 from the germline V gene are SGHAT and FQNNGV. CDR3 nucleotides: TGTGCCAGCAGCTTCAGGCTAGGGGGGCGCAAGACCCAGTACTTC. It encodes CASSFRLGGRKTQYF. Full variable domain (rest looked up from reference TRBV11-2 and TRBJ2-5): EAGVAQSPRYKIIEKRQSVAFWCNPISGHATLYWYQQILGQGPKLLIQFQNNGVVDDSQLPKDRFSAERLKGVDSTLKIQPAKLEDSAVYLCASSFRLGGRKTQYFGPGTRLLVL.

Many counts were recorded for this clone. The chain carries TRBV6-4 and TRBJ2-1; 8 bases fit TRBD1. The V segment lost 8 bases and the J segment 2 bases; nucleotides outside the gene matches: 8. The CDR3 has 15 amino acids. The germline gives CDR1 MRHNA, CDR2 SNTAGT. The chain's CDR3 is CASCTLGQAYNEQFF. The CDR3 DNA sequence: TGTGCCAGCTGTACACTGGGACAGGCCTACAATGAGCAGTTCTTC.

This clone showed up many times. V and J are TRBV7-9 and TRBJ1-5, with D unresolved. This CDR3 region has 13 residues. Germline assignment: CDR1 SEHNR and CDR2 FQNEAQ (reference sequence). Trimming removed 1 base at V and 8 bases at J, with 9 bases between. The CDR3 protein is CASSLEGRKPQHF. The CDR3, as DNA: TGTGCCAGCAGCTTAGAAGGGAGGAAGCCCCAGCATTTT.

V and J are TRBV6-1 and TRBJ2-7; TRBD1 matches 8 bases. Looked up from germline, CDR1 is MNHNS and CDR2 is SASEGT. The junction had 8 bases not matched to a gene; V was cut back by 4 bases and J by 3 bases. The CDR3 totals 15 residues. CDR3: CASSARTGSFYEQYF. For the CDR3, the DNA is TGTGCCAGCAGTGCCAGGACAGGGTCGTTCTACGAGCAGTACTTC.

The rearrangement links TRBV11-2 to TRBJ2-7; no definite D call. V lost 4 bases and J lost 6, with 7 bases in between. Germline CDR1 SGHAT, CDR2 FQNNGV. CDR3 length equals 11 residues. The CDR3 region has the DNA TGTGCCAGCAGCTCCCATCTCGAGCAGTACTTC. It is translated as CASSSHLEQYF. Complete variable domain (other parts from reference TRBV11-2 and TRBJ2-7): EAGVAQSPRYKIIEKRQSVAFWCNPISGHATLYWYQQILGQGPKLLIQFQNNGVVDDSQLPKDRFSAERLKGVDSTLKIQPAKLEDSAVYLCASSSHLEQYFGPGTRLTVT.

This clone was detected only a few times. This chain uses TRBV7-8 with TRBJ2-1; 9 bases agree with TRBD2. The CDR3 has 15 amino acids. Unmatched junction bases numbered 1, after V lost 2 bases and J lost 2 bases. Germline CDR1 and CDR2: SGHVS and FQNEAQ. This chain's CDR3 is CASSLSGGPYNEQFF. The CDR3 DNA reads TGTGCCAGCAGCTTAAGCGGGGGGCCCTACAATGAGCAGTTCTTC.

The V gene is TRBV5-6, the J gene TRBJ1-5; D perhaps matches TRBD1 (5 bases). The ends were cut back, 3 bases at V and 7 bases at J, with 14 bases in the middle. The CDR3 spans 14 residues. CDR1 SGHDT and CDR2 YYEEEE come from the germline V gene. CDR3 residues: CASSSGPRDQPQHF. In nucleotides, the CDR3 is TGTGCCAGCAGCTCGGGACCCCGCGACCAGCCCCAGCATTTT. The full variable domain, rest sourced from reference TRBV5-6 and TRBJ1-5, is DAGVTQSPTHLIKTRGQQVTLRCSPKSGHDTVSWYQQALGQGPQFIFQYYEEEERQRGNFPDRFSGHQFPNYSSELNVNALLLGDSALYLCASSSGPRDQPQHFGDGTRLSIL.

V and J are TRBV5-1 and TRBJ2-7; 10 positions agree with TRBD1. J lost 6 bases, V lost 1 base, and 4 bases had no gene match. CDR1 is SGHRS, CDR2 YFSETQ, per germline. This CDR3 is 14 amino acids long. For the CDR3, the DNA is TGCGCCAGCAGCTTGCCGGGACAGGGGATCGAGCAGTACTTC. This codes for CASSLPGQGIEQYF.

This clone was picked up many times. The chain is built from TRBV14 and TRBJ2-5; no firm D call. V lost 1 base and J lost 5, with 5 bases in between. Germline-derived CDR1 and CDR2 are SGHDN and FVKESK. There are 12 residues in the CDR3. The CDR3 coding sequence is TGTGCCAGCAGCCAAGCTTCGGAGACCCAGTACTTC. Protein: CASSQASETQYF. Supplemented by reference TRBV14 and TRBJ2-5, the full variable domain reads EAGVTQFPSHSVIEKGQTVTLRCDPISGHDNLYWYRRVMGKEIKFLLHFVKESKQDESGMPNNRFLAERTGGTYSTLKVQPAELEDSGVYFCASSQASETQYFGPGTRLLVL.

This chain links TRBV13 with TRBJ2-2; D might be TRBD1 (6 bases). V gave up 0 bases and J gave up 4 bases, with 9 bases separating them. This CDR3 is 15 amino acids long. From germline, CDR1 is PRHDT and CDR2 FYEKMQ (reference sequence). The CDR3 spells CASSLGGTSTGELFF. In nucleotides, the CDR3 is TGTGCCAGCAGCTTAGGAGGGACATCCACCGGGGAGCTGTTTTTT.

CDR3 coding DNA: TGTGCCAGCTCACCTCTCTCTGGGGCCAACGTCCTGACTTTC. It specifies CASSPLSGANVLTF. J is TRBJ2-6 and V is TRBV18; D not certain. This CDR3 is built from 14 residues. From germline, CDR1 is KGHSH and CDR2 LQKENI. The V and J ends lost 3 bases and 0 bases respectively, with 3 bases between them.

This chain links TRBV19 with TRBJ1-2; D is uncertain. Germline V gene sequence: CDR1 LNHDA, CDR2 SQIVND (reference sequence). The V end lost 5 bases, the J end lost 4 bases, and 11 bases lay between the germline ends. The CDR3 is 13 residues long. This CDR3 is CASSADGSYGYTF. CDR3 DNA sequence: TGTGCCAGTAGTGCCGACGGCTCCTATGGCTACACCTTC.

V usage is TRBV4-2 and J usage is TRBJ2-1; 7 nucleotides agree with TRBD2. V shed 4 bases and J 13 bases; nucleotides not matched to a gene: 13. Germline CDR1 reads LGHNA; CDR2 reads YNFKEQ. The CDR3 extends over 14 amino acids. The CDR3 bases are TGTGCCAGCAGCCGCGACGGGACTATCTTCCATCAGTTCTTC. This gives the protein CASSRDGTIFHQFF.

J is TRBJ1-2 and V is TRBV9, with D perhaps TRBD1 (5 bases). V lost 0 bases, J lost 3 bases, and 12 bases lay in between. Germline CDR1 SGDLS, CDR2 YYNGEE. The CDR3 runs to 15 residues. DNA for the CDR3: TGTGCCAGCAGCGTAGATCCCCAGGGTGACTATGGCTACACCTTC. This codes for CASSVDPQGDYGYTF.